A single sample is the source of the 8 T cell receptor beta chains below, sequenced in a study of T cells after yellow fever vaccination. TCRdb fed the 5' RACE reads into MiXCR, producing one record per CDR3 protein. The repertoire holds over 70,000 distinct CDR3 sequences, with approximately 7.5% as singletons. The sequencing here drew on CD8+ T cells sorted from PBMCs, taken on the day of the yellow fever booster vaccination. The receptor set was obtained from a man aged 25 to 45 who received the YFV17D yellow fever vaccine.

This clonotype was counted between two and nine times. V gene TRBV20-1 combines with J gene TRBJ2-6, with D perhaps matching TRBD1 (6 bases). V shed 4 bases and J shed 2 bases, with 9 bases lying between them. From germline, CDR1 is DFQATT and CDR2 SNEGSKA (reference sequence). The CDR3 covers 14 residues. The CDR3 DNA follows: TGCAGTGCTACCCACAGGGCTGGGGCCAACGTCCTGACTTTC. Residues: CSATHRAGANVLTF.

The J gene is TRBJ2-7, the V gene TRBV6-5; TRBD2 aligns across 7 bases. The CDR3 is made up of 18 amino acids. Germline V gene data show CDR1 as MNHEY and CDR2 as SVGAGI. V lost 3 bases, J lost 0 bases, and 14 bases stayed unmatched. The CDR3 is CASSYSPQGLTSSYEQYF. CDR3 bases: TGTGCCAGCAGTTATTCCCCCCAGGGACTAACGAGCTCCTACGAGCAGTACTTC.

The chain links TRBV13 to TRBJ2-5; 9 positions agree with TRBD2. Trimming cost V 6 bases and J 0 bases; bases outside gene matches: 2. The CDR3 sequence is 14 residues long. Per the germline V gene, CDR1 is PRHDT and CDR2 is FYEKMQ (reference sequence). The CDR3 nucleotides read TGTGCCAGCAGTAGCGGGAGAAACCAAGAGACCCAGTACTTC. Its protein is CASSSGRNQETQYF.

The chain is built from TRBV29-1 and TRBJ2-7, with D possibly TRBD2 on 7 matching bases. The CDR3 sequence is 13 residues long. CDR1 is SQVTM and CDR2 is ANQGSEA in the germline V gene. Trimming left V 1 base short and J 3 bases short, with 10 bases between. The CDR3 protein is CSVEGGGHYEQYF. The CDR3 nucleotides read TGCAGCGTTGAAGGGGGGGGCCACTACGAGCAGTACTTC.

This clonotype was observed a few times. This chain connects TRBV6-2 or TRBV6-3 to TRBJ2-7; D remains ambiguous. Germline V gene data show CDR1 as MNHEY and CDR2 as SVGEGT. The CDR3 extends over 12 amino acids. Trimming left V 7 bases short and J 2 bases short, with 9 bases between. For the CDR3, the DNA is TGTGCCAGCATCTCGCCGCCCTACGAGCAGTACTTC. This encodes CASISPPYEQYF.

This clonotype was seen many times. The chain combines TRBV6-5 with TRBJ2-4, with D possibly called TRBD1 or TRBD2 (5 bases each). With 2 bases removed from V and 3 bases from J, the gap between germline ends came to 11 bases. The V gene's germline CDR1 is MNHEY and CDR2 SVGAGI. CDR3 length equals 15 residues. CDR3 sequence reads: CASSYGTGLKNIQYF. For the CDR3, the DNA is TGTGCCAGCAGTTACGGGACGGGCCTCAAAAACATTCAGTACTTC.

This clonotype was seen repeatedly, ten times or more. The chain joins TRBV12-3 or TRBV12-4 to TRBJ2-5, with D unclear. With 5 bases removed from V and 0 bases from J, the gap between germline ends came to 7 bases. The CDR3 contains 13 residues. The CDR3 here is CASSPDYQETQYF. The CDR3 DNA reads TGTGCCAGCAGTCCCGACTACCAAGAGACCCAGTACTTC.

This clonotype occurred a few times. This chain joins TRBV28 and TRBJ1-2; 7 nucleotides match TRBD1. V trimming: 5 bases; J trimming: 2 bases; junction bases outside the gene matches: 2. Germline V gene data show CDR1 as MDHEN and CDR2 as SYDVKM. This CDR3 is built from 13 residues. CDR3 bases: TGTGCCAGCAGTGGACAGGAGAACTATGGCTACACCTTC. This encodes CASSGQENYGYTF.